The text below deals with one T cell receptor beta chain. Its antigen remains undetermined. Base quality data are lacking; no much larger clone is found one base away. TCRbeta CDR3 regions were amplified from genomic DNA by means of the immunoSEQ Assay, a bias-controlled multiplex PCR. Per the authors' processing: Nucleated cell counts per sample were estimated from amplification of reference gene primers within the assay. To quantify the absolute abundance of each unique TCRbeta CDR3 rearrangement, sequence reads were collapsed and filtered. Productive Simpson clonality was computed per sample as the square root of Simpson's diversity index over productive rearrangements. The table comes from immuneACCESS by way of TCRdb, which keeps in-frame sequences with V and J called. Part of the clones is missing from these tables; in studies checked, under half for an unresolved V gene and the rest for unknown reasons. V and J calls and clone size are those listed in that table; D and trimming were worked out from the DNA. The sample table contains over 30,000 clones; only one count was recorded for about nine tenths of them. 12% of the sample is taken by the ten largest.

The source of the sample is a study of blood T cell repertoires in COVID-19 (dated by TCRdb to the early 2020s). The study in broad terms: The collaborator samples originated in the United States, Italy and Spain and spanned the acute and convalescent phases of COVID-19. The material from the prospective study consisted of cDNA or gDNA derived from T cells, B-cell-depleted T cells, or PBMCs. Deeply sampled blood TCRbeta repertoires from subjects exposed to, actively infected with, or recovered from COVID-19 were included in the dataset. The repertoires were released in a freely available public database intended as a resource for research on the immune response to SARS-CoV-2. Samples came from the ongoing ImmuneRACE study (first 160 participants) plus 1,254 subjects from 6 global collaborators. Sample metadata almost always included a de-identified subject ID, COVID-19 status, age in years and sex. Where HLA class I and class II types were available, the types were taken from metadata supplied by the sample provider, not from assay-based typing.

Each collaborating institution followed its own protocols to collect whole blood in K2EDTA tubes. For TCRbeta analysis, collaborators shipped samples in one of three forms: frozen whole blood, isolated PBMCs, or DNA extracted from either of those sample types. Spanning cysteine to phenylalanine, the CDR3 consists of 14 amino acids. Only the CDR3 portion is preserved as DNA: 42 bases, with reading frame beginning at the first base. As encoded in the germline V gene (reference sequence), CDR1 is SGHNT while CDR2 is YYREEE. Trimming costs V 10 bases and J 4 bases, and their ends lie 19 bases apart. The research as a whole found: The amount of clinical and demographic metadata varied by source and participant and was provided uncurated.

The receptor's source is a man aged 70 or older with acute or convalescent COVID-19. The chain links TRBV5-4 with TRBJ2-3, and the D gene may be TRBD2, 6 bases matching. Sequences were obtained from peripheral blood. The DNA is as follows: TGTGCCTTTCGTTGGGGGGAGTCGTCAGATACGCAGTATTTT. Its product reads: CAFRWGESSDTQYF.